The 31 T cell receptor beta chains listed next were all sequenced from one sample in a study of T cell repertoires in ileal Crohn's disease. The protocol was immunoSEQ multiplex PCR, while the TCRdb copy is restricted to in-frame clones and leaves out a portion. The sample has 780 or so clones; 76% are singletons. Source material: ileal tissue. The receptor set was obtained from an adult with Crohn's disease.

The gene calls are TRBV23-1 and TRBJ1-2, with D unresolved. TRBV23-1 is marked as an open reading frame, function uncertain. This CDR3 spans 21 amino acids. Trimming shortened V by 4 bases and J by 0 bases, and 30 bases separated the two germline ends. As DNA, the CDR3 is TGCGCCAGCAGTCCAGGCGAAGTATCCCAGACACTTACGTTAGCTAACTATGGCTACACCTTC. Its translation: CASSPGEVSQTLTLANYGYTF.

The chain employs TRBV5-1 and TRBJ1-2; perhaps TRBD1 as D (5 bases). Between the trimmed V and J ends, which lost 0 bases and 6 bases, there was a span of 21 bases. CDR3 length equals 17 residues. Germline V gene data show CDR1 as SGHRS and CDR2 as YFSETQ. The CDR3 is CASSLEVGLPKINGYTF. In DNA, the CDR3 is TGCGCCAGCAGCTTGGAAGTGGGACTCCCGAAGATCAATGGCTACACCTTC.

The chain carries TRBV19 and TRBJ2-7; TRBD2 aligns across 10 bases. Germline lookup yields CDR1 LNHDA and CDR2 SQIVND (reference sequence). CDR3 length: 13 residues. The V segment lost 5 bases and the J segment 5 bases; nucleotides outside the gene matches: 3. In nucleotides, the CDR3 is TGTGCCAGTAGTGCTAGCGGGAGTCACGAGCAGTACTTC. Residues: CASSASGSHEQYF.

For this clone: Mismatch with germline at one junction end may stem from a read error. This chain connects TRBV30 to TRBJ2-3; tentatively, D is TRBD1 (6 bases). The length of the CDR3 is 13 residues. Germline V gene data show CDR1 as GTSNPN and CDR2 as SVGIG (reference sequence). This chain's CDR3 is CAWSSQGTNTQYF. The CDR3 nucleotides read TGTGCCTGGAGTTCACAGGGCACAAATACGCAGTATTTT.

This sequence joins TRBV7-3 and TRBJ2-1; D perhaps matches TRBD2 (6 bases). V was pared by 3 bases and J by 8 bases, with 14 bases between. CDR1 and CDR2 (germline): SGHTA, FQGTGA. The CDR3 contains 14 residues. The CDR3 DNA reads TGTGCCAGCAGCTTGGGGGGTAGGGTTGATGAGCAGTTCTTC. The encoded protein is CASSLGGRVDEQFF.

The V call is TRBV19, the J call TRBJ1-1, with 7 bases matching TRBD1. The CDR3 contains 14 residues. Germline V gene data show CDR1 as LNHDA and CDR2 as SQIVND (reference sequence). V was pared by 4 bases and J by 3 bases, with 5 bases of the junction left unmatched. CDR3 residues: CASSRGGQYTEAFF. CDR3 DNA sequence: TGTGCCAGTAGTAGAGGGGGACAGTACACTGAAGCTTTCTTT.

V gene TRBV6-4 combines with J gene TRBJ2-3; 8 bases match TRBD2. From germline, CDR1 is MRHNA and CDR2 SNTAGT. The length of the CDR3 is 15 residues. Unmatched junction bases numbered 3, after V lost 4 bases and J lost 0 bases. CDR3 bases: TGTGCCAGCAGTGGTACGGGGGGGAGCACAGATACGCAGTATTTT. It codes for CASSGTGGSTDTQYF.

This chain links TRBV9 with TRBJ1-1; perhaps TRBD1 as D (5 bases). CDR3 size: 15 residues. The V gene's germline CDR1 is SGDLS and CDR2 YYNGEE. Trimming removed 5 bases from V and 4 bases from J, with 18 bases in between. CDR3 loop: CASRKTGGGSTEAFF. As DNA, the CDR3 is TGTGCCAGCAGGAAGACCGGGGGGGGGAGCACTGAAGCTTTCTTT.

The table lists this clone with a count of one. V and J are TRBV6-6 and TRBJ2-5; D is perhaps TRBD2 (5 bases). Germline V gives CDR1 MNHNY, CDR2 SVGAGI (reference sequence). This CDR3 is built from 13 residues. V lost 2 bases, J lost 5 bases, and 9 bases lay in between. CDR3 sequence reads: CASSYGLAETQYF. The CDR3 DNA sequence: TGTGCCAGCAGTTACGGGCTAGCCGAGACCCAGTACTTC.

The chain links TRBV5-4 to TRBJ1-1; 9 bases match TRBD1. CDR1 and CDR2 (germline): SGHNT, YYREEE (reference sequence). This CDR3 contains 13 residues. Trimming took 4 bases from V and 7 from J; bases not matched to a gene: 5. CDR3 amino acids: CASSHRDRDEAFF. The CDR3 bases are TGTGCCAGCAGCCACCGGGACAGGGATGAAGCTTTCTTT.

This clone was seen a single time. The V and J genes are TRBV25-1 and TRBJ1-2, with 7 bases lining up with TRBD1. V was clipped by 8 bases and J by 4 bases; unmatched bases: 10. Germline values: CDR1 MGHDK, CDR2 SYGVNS. The CDR3 length is 14 residues. The CDR3 nucleotides read TGTGCCAGCGGTAGGACAGGTCAGCTCTATGGCTACACCTTC. Amino acid sequence: CASGRTGQLYGYTF.

This clone has more than one count but fewer than ten. The rearrangement uses TRBV2 and TRBJ2-1, with a weak D call TRBD2 (6 bases). CDR1 SNHLY and CDR2 FYNNEI come from the germline V gene. Between the trimmed V and J ends, which lost 4 bases and 6 bases, there was a span of 16 bases. The CDR3 totals 15 residues. The CDR3: CASSVVLAGINEQFF. CDR3 DNA sequence: TGTGCCAGCAGTGTGGTCCTGGCGGGAATCAATGAGCAGTTCTTC.

This chain uses TRBV19 with TRBJ2-5; 9 nucleotides agree with TRBD1. Germline CDR1 reads LNHDA; CDR2 reads SQIVND (reference sequence). The CDR3 is 16 residues long. Germline trimming cut 5 bases from V and 5 bases from J; bases unmatched to any gene: 12. DNA for the CDR3: TGTGCCAGTAGTCCGGGACAGGGACGAATTCGGGAGACCCAGTACTTC. Residues: CASSPGQGRIRETQYF.

This sequence joins TRBV5-6 and TRBJ2-7, with a weak D call TRBD1 (6 bases). Between the trimmed V and J ends, which lost 0 bases and 1 base, there was a span of 14 bases. The CDR3 totals 16 residues. From germline, CDR1 is SGHDT and CDR2 YYEEEE. CDR3 sequence (DNA): TGTGCCAGCAGCTTGGGGCAGCCAGGGGCGTCCTACGAGCAGTACTTC. Translation gives CASSLGQPGASYEQYF.

This clone showed up just a few times. The rearrangement joins TRBV4-2 to TRBJ2-7; weak D call: TRBD2 (6 bases). The germline V gene encodes CDR1 LGHNA and CDR2 YNFKEQ. This CDR3 region has 16 residues. Trimming removed 0 bases from V and 2 bases from J, with 14 bases in between. CDR3 DNA sequence: TGTGCCAGCAGCCAAGATTGGGCTAGCGCCCCCTACGAGCAGTACTTC. Its protein product is CASSQDWASAPYEQYF.

The J gene is TRBJ1-2, the V gene TRBV14; TRBD1 agrees at 7 bases. With 4 bases clipped from V and 8 bases from J, the junction kept 7 bases outside the gene matches. The length of the CDR3 is 13 residues. Germline lookup yields CDR1 SGHDN and CDR2 FVKESK. CDR3 amino acids: CASSRRQGRGYTF. DNA for the CDR3: TGTGCCAGCAGCCGCCGACAGGGTCGAGGCTACACCTTC.

Only a few counts were recorded for this clone. The chain carries TRBV19 and TRBJ1-4; D is unresolved. The CDR3 length is 17 residues. The V and J ends lost 5 bases and 8 bases respectively, with 24 bases between them. Germline values: CDR1 LNHDA, CDR2 SQIVND (reference sequence). The CDR3 region has the DNA TGTGCCAGTAGTCCGTCCCTCACCGGGTCCCGAAGGGAAAAACTGTTTTTT. Its translation: CASSPSLTGSRREKLFF.

The chain employs TRBV27 and TRBJ2-7, with TRBD2 as a possible D gene (6 bases). The V gene lost 4 bases and the J gene lost 1 base, with 14 bases spanning the gap. Germline-derived CDR1 and CDR2 are MNHEY and SMNVEV (reference sequence). The CDR3 consists of 15 residues. The CDR3 sequence: CASSYSGEGSYEQYF. The CDR3 nucleotides are TGTGCCAGCAGTTACTCGGGGGAAGGGTCCTACGAGCAGTACTTC.

A few counts support this clone. V and J are TRBV29-1 and TRBJ1-2, with 11 positions matching TRBD1. V lost 5 bases, J lost 4 bases, and 3 bases stayed unmatched. Per germline, CDR1 SQVTM and CDR2 ANQGSEA. The CDR3 spans 13 residues. Here the CDR3 DNA reads TGCAGCGTTTGGGACAGGGGGATCTATGGCTACACCTTC. Protein sequence: CSVWDRGIYGYTF.

The chain employs TRBV4-3 and TRBJ2-7, with 10 bases matching TRBD2. The length of the CDR3 is 14 residues. V trimming: 2 bases; J trimming: 4 bases; junction bases outside the gene matches: 2. Germline V gene data show CDR1 as LGHNA and CDR2 as YSLEER. The CDR3 DNA is TGCGCCAGCAGCCAAAGTAGCGGGAGGTACGAGCAGTACTTC. Translating it yields CASSQSSGRYEQYF.

V and J are TRBV27 and TRBJ2-3; no clear D gene. Trimming took 7 bases from V and 4 from J, leaving 21 bases between them. This CDR3 region has 16 residues. Germline values: CDR1 MNHEY, CDR2 SMNVEV (reference sequence). CDR3 in amino acids: CASNPASRASPDTQYF. The CDR3 DNA follows: TGTGCCAGCAATCCTGCCTCTAGAGCCAGTCCAGATACGCAGTATTTT.

The chain is built from TRBV7-2 and TRBJ1-2, with a possible D match to TRBD1 (5 bases). The CDR3 is made up of 14 amino acids. The germline CDR1 and CDR2 sequences are SGHTA and FQGNSA. Trimming cost V 2 bases and J 6 bases, with 13 bases left between them. The CDR3 loop is CASSLFQGTDGYTF. The CDR3, as DNA: TGTGCCAGCAGCTTATTTCAGGGTACTGATGGCTACACCTTC.

V usage is TRBV5-1 and J usage is TRBJ2-2; TRBD1 matches at 12 bases. This CDR3 is built from 16 residues. V trimming: 3 bases; J trimming: 7 bases; junction bases outside the gene matches: 7. Germline CDR1 reads SGHRS; CDR2 reads YFSETQ. The CDR3 sequence is CASSWGTGGPGGELFF. In nucleotides, the CDR3 is TGCGCCAGCAGCTGGGGGACAGGGGGCCCTGGCGGGGAGCTGTTTTTT.

This sequence joins TRBV7-2 and TRBJ2-7; a weak D match, TRBD1 (6 bases). The CDR3 runs 15 residues. Trimming stripped 5 bases from V and 0 bases from J, with 14 bases between. The germline V gene encodes CDR1 SGHTA and CDR2 FQGNSA. This chain's CDR3 is CASSPSQGTSYEQYF. CDR3 DNA sequence: TGTGCCAGCAGCCCCTCACAGGGAACCTCCTACGAGCAGTACTTC.

CDR3 sequence (DNA): TGTGCCAGCAGCCAAGGTTTTGGGCAGGGGGCCTACGAGCAGTACTTC. This codes for CASSQGFGQGAYEQYF. The chain couples TRBV4-2 to TRBJ2-7, with 7 bases matching TRBD1. The germline gives CDR1 LGHNA, CDR2 YNFKEQ. The V gene end was trimmed by 1 base and the J gene end by 2 bases; junction bases not matched to a gene: 8. This CDR3 has 16 amino acids.

This rearrangement joins TRBV29-1 to TRBJ2-3; 8 positions match TRBD2. This CDR3 contains 16 residues. The V gene's germline CDR1 is SQVTM and CDR2 ANQGSEA. Trimming removed 0 bases from V and 2 bases from J; junction bases left unmatched: 7. CDR3 in amino acids: CSVEEGNSGATDTQYF. DNA for the CDR3: TGCAGCGTTGAAGAGGGGAATAGCGGGGCCACAGATACGCAGTATTTT.

About this clone itself: The sample carries other DNA sequences with the same CDR3. The chain joins TRBV4-3 to TRBJ2-2, with D unclear. Trimming stripped 1 base from V and 3 bases from J, with 12 bases between. Germline V gene sequence: CDR1 LGHNA, CDR2 YSLEER. The CDR3 runs to 16 residues. The CDR3 DNA sequence: TGCGCCAGCAGCCAAGTATCCAGTGACTACACCGGGGAGCTGTTTTTT. As protein: CASSQVSSDYTGELFF.

J is TRBJ2-7 and V is TRBV9, with D possibly matching TRBD1 (6 bases). Trimming shortened V by 3 bases and J by 4 bases, and 17 bases separated the two germline ends. CDR3 length equals 15 residues. The germline V gene has CDR1 SGDLS and CDR2 YYNGEE. Here the CDR3 DNA reads TGTGCCAGCAGCGCCTCCGGGATAGGGGGATACGAGCAGTACTTC. This codes for CASSASGIGGYEQYF.

This clone was seen a handful of times. The chain carries TRBV4-1 and TRBJ2-3; D unclear. The germline CDR1 and CDR2 sequences are MGHRA and YSYEKL. Trimming removed 2 bases at V and 4 bases at J, with 4 bases between. The CDR3 spans 12 residues. The CDR3 DNA is TGCGCCAGCAGCCAACTCGCAGATACGCAGTATTTT. Translation: CASSQLADTQYF.

The chain combines TRBV18 with TRBJ1-1; 9 nucleotides match TRBD1. Germline-derived CDR1 and CDR2 are KGHSH and LQKENI. V was pared by 3 bases and J by 6 bases, with 5 bases of the junction left unmatched. CDR3 length: 14 amino acids. CDR3 in amino acids: CASSPGQGEAEAFF. As DNA, the CDR3 is TGTGCCAGCTCACCGGGACAGGGTGAAGCTGAAGCTTTCTTT.

The J gene is TRBJ1-4, the V gene TRBV6-6; D is possibly TRBD1 (6 bases). V lost 6 bases to trimming and J lost 5 bases, with 19 bases between them. This CDR3 spans 16 amino acids. Per the germline V gene, CDR1 is MNHNY and CDR2 is SVGAGI (reference sequence). As DNA, the CDR3 is TGTGCCAGCAGGGGGACCCTCAGGGGAGGGAATGAAAAACTGTTTTTT. Translated, it gives CASRGTLRGGNEKLFF.